A selection of T cell receptor beta chains follows, all from one sample in a study of OX40 agonist ivuxolimab in advanced cancers. Libraries were prepared by immunoSEQ multiplex PCR; TCRdb keeps only in-frame clonotypes and omits some of them. The data contain some 35,000 clones, 65% to 80% of them singletons. The specimen was CD4+ or CD8+ T cells sorted from blood, collected in a trial of the OX40 agonist ivuxolimab. These receptors all come from an adult with an advanced solid tumor such as melanoma, head and neck, liver or kidney cancer. Each CDR3 is given with its conserved first and last residue. Each record gives: V gene, J gene, D gene, clone size, CDR3 protein, CDR3 DNA. A D gene is named only where the DNA matches it firmly. Expanded clones are given a class, and other clones once, few, many or no size at all.

TRBV2	TRBJ2-1	TRBD2	.	CASSLRDYSYNEQFF	TGTGCCAGCAGCCTCCGGGACTATTCTTACAATGAGCAGTTCTTC
TRBV18	TRBJ2-4	.	.	CASSPMGLQGNIQYF	TGTGCCAGCTCACCAATGGGTCTCCAGGGAAACATTCAGTACTTC
TRBV7-3	TRBJ2-1	TRBD2	.	CASSQSGLASYNEQFF	TGTGCCAGCAGCCAATCGGGACTAGCTTCCTACAATGAGCAGTTCTTC
TRBV21-1	TRBJ2-7	.	.	CASSKSYRDHEQYF	TGTGCCAGCAGCAAGTCGTACAGGGACCACGAGCAGTACTTC
TRBV15	TRBJ2-5	TRBD2	.	CATSRERAGGEETQYF	TGTGCCACCAGCAGAGAGAGAGCGGGAGGTGAGGAGACCCAGTACTTC
TRBV5-1	TRBJ2-1	.	.	CASSSGTYYNEQFF	TGCGCCAGCAGCTCAGGGACTTACTACAATGAGCAGTTCTTC
TRBV6-5	TRBJ2-5	.	.	CASETTGEETQYF	TGTGCCAGCGAAACAACAGGCGAAGAGACCCAGTACTTC
TRBV14	TRBJ1-4	.	medium-sized	CASSPSGWSNEKLFF	TGTGCCAGCAGCCCGAGCGGTTGGTCTAATGAAAAACTGTTTTTT
TRBV5-1	TRBJ2-1	.	few	CASSLYNEQFF	TGCGCCAGCAGCCTATACAATGAGCAGTTCTTC
TRBV6-6	TRBJ2-2	TRBD2	.	CASSYSGGRTRELFF	TGTGCCAGCAGTTACTCTGGCGGGAGGACCCGCGAGCTGTTTTTT
TRBV5-1	TRBJ1-2	.	.	CASSLAEQGYGYTF	TGCGCCAGCAGCTTGGCCGAGCAGGGCTATGGCTACACCTTC
TRBV19	TRBJ2-1	.	.	CASSVQYNEQFF	TGTGCCAGTAGTGTTCAATACAATGAGCAGTTCTTC
TRBV19	TRBJ2-1	.	.	CASSSRDSSYNEQFF	TGTGCCAGTAGTTCCCGGGACTCCTCCTACAATGAGCAGTTCTTC
TRBV7-9	TRBJ2-3	TRBD2	.	CASSQLARSTDTQYF	TGTGCCAGCAGTCAACTAGCGCGGAGCACAGATACGCAGTATTTT
TRBV4-1	TRBJ1-2	TRBD1	.	CASRGLGQANYGYTF	TGCGCCAGCCGGGGGCTCGGACAGGCCAACTATGGCTACACCTTC
TRBV15	TRBJ2-1	.	.	CATGEQPPYNEQFF	TGTGCCACCGGGGAGCAGCCCCCCTACAATGAGCAGTTCTTC
TRBV5-1	TRBJ2-1	TRBD1	.	CASSLTGGRGNEQFF	TGCGCCAGCAGCTTAACAGGGGGAAGGGGAAATGAGCAGTTCTTC
TRBV30	TRBJ1-6	TRBD1	.	CAWSSGTGNSPLHF	TGTGCCTGGAGCTCCGGGACAGGGAATTCACCCCTCCACTTT
TRBV2	TRBJ2-7	TRBD1	.	CASRWTGENEQYF	TGTGCCAGCAGGTGGACAGGGGAAAACGAGCAGTACTTC
TRBV29-1	TRBJ2-3	.	.	CSVSYGTADTQYF	TGCAGCGTTAGCTATGGGACCGCAGATACGCAGTATTTT
TRBV28	TRBJ2-4	.	.	CASSFGPIQYF	TGTGCCAGCAGTTTTGGGCCCATTCAGTACTTC
TRBV7-2	TRBJ2-7	.	.	CASSLGWAYEQYF	TGTGCCAGCAGCTTAGGATGGGCTTACGAGCAGTACTTC
TRBV7-6	TRBJ1-4	.	few	CASSLTAGNEKLFF	TGTGCCAGCAGCTTAACGGCAGGCAATGAAAAACTGTTTTTT
TRBV5-5	TRBJ2-5	TRBD2	.	CASTRRGEIQETQYF	TGTGCCAGCACCAGGCGGGGGGAAATCCAAGAGACCCAGTACTTC
TRBV28	TRBJ2-7	.	.	CASSAPGGDSYEQYF	TGTGCCAGCAGTGCCCCCGGTGGGGACTCCTACGAGCAGTACTTC
TRBV30	TRBJ1-2	TRBD1	.	CAWTDRGTGRNYGYTF	TGTGCCTGGACGGACAGGGGCACGGGCCGTAACTATGGCTACACCTTC
TRBV7-9	TRBJ1-1	TRBD1	.	CASSLRGGPGDTEAFF	TGTGCCAGCAGCCTCAGGGGGGGCCCCGGCGACACTGAAGCTTTCTTT
TRBV6-5	TRBJ2-7	.	.	CASSYDSGVGEQYF	TGTGCCAGCAGTTATGACTCGGGGGTAGGCGAGCAGTACTTC
TRBV13	TRBJ1-2	.	.	CASSSWTASTYYGYTF	TGTGCCAGCAGCTCTTGGACTGCCTCTACTTACTATGGCTACACCTTC
TRBV18	TRBJ2-7	.	.	CASSQAVTGNLNEQYF	TGTGCCAGCTCACAAGCAGTAACAGGGAACTTGAACGAGCAGTACTTC
TRBV7-8	TRBJ1-4	.	.	CASSLRGRANEKLFF	TGTGCCAGCAGCTTACGGGGGCGAGCTAATGAAAAACTGTTTTTT
TRBV5-1	TRBJ1-3	.	.	CASSYGGGLVSGNTIYF	TGCGCCAGCAGCTACGGTGGAGGGTTAGTCTCTGGAAACACCATATATTTT
TRBV6-4	TRBJ2-1	.	few	CASSDGGAANEQFF	TGTGCCAGCAGTGATGGGGGGGCGGCTAATGAGCAGTTCTTC
TRBV13	TRBJ2-7	TRBD2	few	CASSLGPAGSSYEQYF	TGTGCCAGCAGCTTAGGCCCAGCGGGGAGCTCCTACGAGCAGTACTTC
TRBV7-9	TRBJ2-5	.	.	CASSLGLGTEETQYF	TGTGCCAGCAGCTTAGGTCTGGGTACGGAAGAGACCCAGTACTTC
TRBV19	TRBJ1-2	.	few	CASSPTPRASIGYGYTF	TGTGCCAGTAGCCCGACACCAAGAGCCTCCATCGGCTATGGCTACACCTTC
TRBV2	TRBJ2-1	TRBD2	.	CASSGTSGYLGDEQFF	TGTGCCAGCAGCGGGACTAGCGGATATTTAGGCGATGAGCAGTTCTTC
TRBV5-1	TRBJ2-7	TRBD1	.	CASSRTGGSEQYF	TGCGCCAGCAGCCGGACAGGGGGCAGCGAGCAGTACTTC
TRBV5-3	TRBJ2-2	TRBD1	.	CASSWTGTPGELFF	TGTGCCAGCAGCTGGACAGGGACCCCCGGGGAGCTGTTTTTT
TRBV27	TRBJ2-7	TRBD2	.	CASSLSGLAGTTYEQYF	TGTGCCAGCAGTTTATCGGGGCTAGCGGGAACTACCTACGAGCAGTACTTC